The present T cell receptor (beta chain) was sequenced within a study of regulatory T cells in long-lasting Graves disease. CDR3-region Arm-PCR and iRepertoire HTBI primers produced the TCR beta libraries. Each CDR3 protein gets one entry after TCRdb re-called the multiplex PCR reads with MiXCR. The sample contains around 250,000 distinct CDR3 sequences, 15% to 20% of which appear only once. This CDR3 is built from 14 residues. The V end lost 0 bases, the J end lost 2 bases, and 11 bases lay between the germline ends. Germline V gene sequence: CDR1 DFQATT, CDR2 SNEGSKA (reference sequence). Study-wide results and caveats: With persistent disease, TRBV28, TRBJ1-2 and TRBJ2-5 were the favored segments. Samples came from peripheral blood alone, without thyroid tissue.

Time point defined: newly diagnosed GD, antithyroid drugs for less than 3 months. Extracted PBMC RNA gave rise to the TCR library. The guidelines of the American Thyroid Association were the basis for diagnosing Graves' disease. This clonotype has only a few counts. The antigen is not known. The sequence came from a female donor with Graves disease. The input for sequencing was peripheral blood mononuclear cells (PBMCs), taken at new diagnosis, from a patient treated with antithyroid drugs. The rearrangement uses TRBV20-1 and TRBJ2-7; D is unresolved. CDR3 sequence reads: CSAREGKGTYEQYF. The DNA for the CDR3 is TGCAGTGCTAGAGAAGGCAAAGGGACCTACGAGCAGTACTTC.